The 26 T cell receptor beta chains reported below all come from one sample, sequenced in a study of vaccination and CD4 T cells after COVID-19. Regarding treatment: roughly 10-day PBMC culture with coronavirus spike peptide pools or control peptides (ViraFEST assay). With the Oncomine TCR Beta short-read assay, DNA from cultured CD4+ T cells was sequenced. TCRdb recomputed calls from the PCR reads with MiXCR, one row per CDR3 protein. Among about 15,000 distinct CDR3 sequences listed, 52% were seen once. These receptors' targets are unknown. The sequenced sample was CD4+ T cells from blood, cultured in vitro. These receptors all stem from a human donor who had recovered from COVID-19.

The genes are TRBV11-2 and TRBJ1-6; tentative D call: TRBD1 (5 bases). The CDR3 has 18 amino acids. Trimming removed 5 bases at V and 0 bases at J, with 17 bases between. The germline gives CDR1 SGHAT, CDR2 FQNNGV. The CDR3 reads CASSPAGRAGSYNSPLHF. The CDR3 DNA reads TGTGCCAGCAGCCCGGCAGGGAGAGCAGGCTCCTATAATTCACCCCTCCACTTT.

V is TRBV7-3 and J is TRBJ2-1, with 11 bases lining up with TRBD2. V gave up 3 bases and J gave up 8 bases; unmatched junction bases: 12. CDR1 SGHTA and CDR2 FQGTGA come from the germline V gene. This CDR3 comprises 17 residues. The CDR3 bases are TGTGCCAGCAGCTTCCTAGCGGGAGGAGGTCGGTCGGATGAGCAGTTCTTC. The encoded protein is CASSFLAGGGRSDEQFF. Using reference TRBV7-3 and TRBJ2-1 for the parts outside the CDR3, the full variable domain is GAGVSQTPSNKVTEKGKYVELRCDPISGHTALYWYRQSLGQGPEFLIYFQGTGAADDSGLPNDRFFAVRPEGSVSTLKIQRTERGDSAVYLCASSFLAGGGRSDEQFFGPGTRLTVL.

The CDR3 region is CASSLKGTYEQYF. For the CDR3, the DNA is TGTGCCAGCAGTTTGAAGGGAACCTACGAGCAGTACTTC. The chain combines TRBV27 with TRBJ2-7; no firm D call. The CDR3 extends over 13 amino acids. Germline CDR1 MNHEY, CDR2 SMNVEV (reference sequence). Trimming took off 3 bases at V and 2 bases at J, with 8 bases between the two ends.

The chain uses TRBV5-1 and TRBJ1-1; D might be TRBD1 (6 bases). CDR1 and CDR2 from the germline V gene are SGHRS and YFSETQ. The CDR3 is 16 amino acids. V gave up 0 bases and J gave up 1 base, with 13 bases separating them. The CDR3 bases are TGCGCCAGCAGCTTGGTAGCAGGGGCCCCGAACACTGAAGCTTTCTTT. This sequence encodes CASSLVAGAPNTEAFF.

The CDR3 loop is CASSLSSTNGEQYF. In DNA form, the CDR3 reads TGTGCCAGCAGCTTAAGTTCGACCAACGGCGAGCAGTACTTC. V is TRBV7-2 and J is TRBJ2-7; no definite D call. Germline CDR1 is SGHTA and CDR2 is FQGNSA. Trimming took off 2 bases at V and 6 bases at J, with 14 bases between the two ends. The CDR3 extends over 14 amino acids.

This chain connects TRBV10-3 to TRBJ2-7, with D tentatively TRBD2 (5 bases). CDR1 and CDR2 from the germline V gene are ENHRY and SYGVKD. This CDR3 region has 14 residues. V lost 4 bases, J lost 2 bases, and 12 bases lay in between. CDR3 DNA sequence: TGTGCCATCAGTGCACTAGAGGGCCCCTACGAGCAGTACTTC. It specifies CAISALEGPYEQYF.

The sample holds a few counts of this clonotype. V is TRBV6-5 and J is TRBJ1-2; D not certain. The CDR3 spans 14 residues. Between the trimmed V and J ends, which lost 2 bases and 3 bases, there was a span of 10 bases. In germline, CDR1 is MNHEY, CDR2 SVGAGI. The CDR3 region is CASSYMGRDYGYTF. For the CDR3, the DNA is TGTGCCAGCAGTTACATGGGCCGTGACTATGGCTACACCTTC.

This clonotype has just one count. The V call is TRBV27, the J call TRBJ2-5; the D gene is possibly TRBD1 (6 bases). Trimming took off 6 bases at V and 9 bases at J, with 20 bases between the two ends. CDR1 and CDR2 from the germline V gene are MNHEY and SMNVEV (reference sequence). The length of the CDR3 is 14 residues. As DNA, the CDR3 is TGTGCCAGCAGGATGGGACGGCAACAGGGATCCCAGTACTTC. Its protein is CASRMGRQQGSQYF.

This sequence joins TRBV6-1 and TRBJ2-3; D may match TRBD1 or TRBD2 (5 bases each). The CDR3 is 16 amino acids. Trimming pared 5 bases from V and 1 base from J, leaving 16 bases between. CDR1 and CDR2 (germline): MNHNS, SASEGT. CDR3 nucleotide sequence: TGTGCCAGCAGTAGGGACCGGGGAACGGGCACAGATACGCAGTATTTT. Protein product: CASSRDRGTGTDTQYF.

The genes are TRBV1 and TRBJ2-5. TRBV1 is deemed a pseudogene. CDR3 length: 12 residues. The CDR3 DNA reads as TGCACCAGCAGCCAAGTCCCAGAGACCCAGTACTTC. Protein sequence: CTSSQVPETQYF.

This sequence joins TRBV10-3 and TRBJ2-2; D may be TRBD1 or TRBD2 (7 bases each). The germline V gene encodes CDR1 ENHRY and CDR2 SYGVKD. CDR3 length: 13 amino acids. Here the CDR3 reads CASGGDRAGELFF. Written as DNA, the CDR3 is TGTGCGTCAGGGGGGGACCGTGCCGGGGAGCTGTTTTTT.

The chain recombines TRBV6-9 with TRBJ2-3, with a weak D call TRBD2 (5 bases). The CDR3 is made up of 18 amino acids. Per the germline V gene, CDR1 is MNHGY and CDR2 is SVAAGI. V lost 4 bases and J 1 base, leaving 21 bases between the germline ends. The CDR3 spells CASSCHYPNRGGTDTQYF. The DNA for the CDR3 is TGTGCCAGCAGTTGTCATTACCCGAACCGGGGAGGCACAGATACGCAGTATTTT.

The chain links TRBV2 to TRBJ1-1, with 7 bases matching TRBD1. Germline V gene lookup returns CDR1 SNHLY and CDR2 FYNNEI. This CDR3 has 14 amino acids. After removal of 7 bases from V and 0 bases from J, the junction contained 5 bases not matched to a gene. As DNA, the CDR3 is TGTGCCAGCAAACCACAGGGGCTGAACACTGAAGCTTTCTTT. Its protein product is CASKPQGLNTEAFF.

This clonotype was seen a handful of times. The V and J genes are TRBV27 and TRBJ2-2; 7 bases align to TRBD1. V lost 6 bases to trimming and J lost 6 bases; unmatched junction nucleotides: 4. The CDR3 is made up of 13 amino acids. Germline V gives CDR1 MNHEY, CDR2 SMNVEV (reference sequence). CDR3 sequence reads: CASRAGGSGELFF. Written as DNA, the CDR3 is TGTGCCAGCAGGGCAGGGGGTTCCGGGGAGCTGTTTTTT.

The chain uses TRBV4-1 and TRBJ2-1; D is unclear. Looked up from germline, CDR1 is MGHRA and CDR2 is YSYEKL. The germline V and J ends were trimmed by 1 base and 7 bases, with 11 bases remaining between them. The CDR3 extends over 14 amino acids. CDR3 sequence: CASSQVQPLNEQFF. The CDR3 bases are TGCGCCAGCAGCCAAGTGCAGCCCCTTAATGAGCAGTTCTTC.

The CDR3 sequence: CAWRREADTQYF. The CDR3 nucleotides read TGTGCCTGGAGACGGGAGGCAGATACGCAGTATTTT. V usage is TRBV30 and J usage is TRBJ2-3; TRBD2 matches at 7 bases. After removal of 3 bases from V and 4 bases from J, the junction contained 1 base not matched to a gene. Germline lookup yields CDR1 GTSNPN and CDR2 SVGIG (reference sequence). CDR3 length: 12 amino acids.

This clonotype was recorded only once. V gene TRBV19 combines with J gene TRBJ1-5; perhaps TRBD1 as D (6 bases). The CDR3 length is 16 residues. Germline CDR1 reads LNHDA; CDR2 reads SQIVND (reference sequence). V shed 2 bases and J shed 1 base, with 12 bases lying between them. CDR3 residues: CASSISAGESNQPQHF. The CDR3 DNA is TGTGCCAGTAGTATATCTGCAGGGGAGAGCAATCAGCCCCAGCATTTT.

This clonotype came up a few times. The chain uses TRBV2 and TRBJ1-1; weak D call: TRBD1 (5 bases). V gave up 6 bases and J gave up 4 bases, with 15 bases separating them. Germline V gives CDR1 SNHLY, CDR2 FYNNEI. The CDR3 sequence is 14 residues long. The CDR3 nucleotides read TGTGCCAGCAGGGACAATCTCGAGCCCACTGAAGCTTTCTTT. This gives the protein CASRDNLEPTEAFF.

The chain carries TRBV7-9 and TRBJ1-6; D is perhaps TRBD1 (6 bases). Germline CDR1 and CDR2: SEHNR and FQNEAQ (reference sequence). The CDR3 is 13 amino acids. Trimming cost V 3 bases and J 7 bases, with 7 bases left between them. Here the CDR3 DNA reads TGTGCCAGCAGCTTCACAGGGAATTCACCCCTCCACTTT. It translates to CASSFTGNSPLHF.

The rearrangement joins TRBV28 to TRBJ2-7, with TRBD1 matching over 7 bases. CDR3 length: 17 amino acids. Germline V gene sequence: CDR1 MDHEN, CDR2 SYDVKM. Losses at the gene ends were 6 bases for V and 7 bases for J; bases not matched to a gene: 21. The CDR3 spells CASSYPRPTGTVGEQYF. In DNA, the CDR3 is TGTGCCAGCAGCTACCCGAGACCGACAGGGACGGTCGGTGAGCAGTACTTC.

In its sample, this clonotype was seen once. The chain recombines TRBV4-1 with TRBJ2-4, with TRBD1 matching over 9 bases. After removal of 0 bases from V and 8 bases from J, the junction contained 8 bases not matched to a gene. CDR1 is MGHRA, CDR2 YSYEKL, per germline. The CDR3 is 16 residues long. The CDR3 is CASSQDTGGRGDIQYF. The DNA for the CDR3 is TGCGCCAGCAGCCAAGACACAGGGGGCAGAGGGGACATTCAGTACTTC.

This clonotype appeared a few times. The chain links TRBV6-2 or TRBV6-3 to TRBJ1-5; possible D gene TRBD1, 6 bases. The ends were cut back, 2 bases at V and 3 bases at J, with 8 bases in the middle. This CDR3 has 14 amino acids. Germline CDR1 and CDR2: MNHEY and SVGEGT. CDR3 sequence (DNA): TGTGCCAGCAGTTACACAGGGTCCAATCAGCCCCAGCATTTT. Protein sequence: CASSYTGSNQPQHF.

The rearrangement uses TRBV5-4 and TRBJ1-2; TRBD1 is a possible D gene (5 bases). CDR1 and CDR2 (germline): SGHNT, YYREEE (reference sequence). With 0 bases removed from V and 11 bases from J, the gap between germline ends came to 14 bases. This CDR3 region has 13 residues. The CDR3 loop reads CASSLDETALYTF. As DNA, the CDR3 is TGTGCCAGCAGCTTGGATGAGACAGCCCTTTACACCTTC. The whole variable domain, filled in from reference TRBV5-4 and TRBJ1-2, reads ETGVTQSPTHLIKTRGQQVTLRCSSQSGHNTVSWYQQALGQGPQFIFQYYREEENGRGNFPPRFSGLQFPNYSSELNVNALELDDSALYLCASSLDETALYTFGSGTRLTVV.

This chain links TRBV20-1 with TRBJ1-1; D ambiguous. V was cut by 0 bases and J by 3 bases, with 5 bases left in between. Germline V gene lookup returns CDR1 DFQATT and CDR2 SNEGSKA (reference sequence). The CDR3 is made up of 12 amino acids. CDR3 sequence: CSAREQYTEAFF. The DNA of the CDR3 is TGCAGTGCTAGAGAACAGTACACTGAAGCTTTCTTT.

This clonotype was found a few times. The chain couples TRBV2 to TRBJ1-2; D ambiguous. V was cut by 1 base and J by 8 bases, with 8 bases left in between. The CDR3 consists of 12 residues. Per germline, CDR1 SNHLY and CDR2 FYNNEI. CDR3 sequence (DNA): TGTGCCAGCAGTGAAGTTCCCTTCGGCTACACCTTC. This gives the protein CASSEVPFGYTF.

This clonotype was seen more than once but under ten times. The chain uses TRBV20-1 and TRBJ1-2, with unresolved D. The CDR3 consists of 13 residues. Germline CDR1 DFQATT, CDR2 SNEGSKA (reference sequence). V was clipped by 2 bases and J by 8 bases, with 15 bases between them. The chain's CDR3 is CSARTGSGRGYTF. CDR3 DNA: TGCAGTGCTAGAACGGGGTCAGGAAGGGGCTACACCTTC.